The 30 T cell receptor beta chains below come from one sample, sequenced in a study of shared clonotypes between healthy human individuals (TCRdb year 2020). The library was generated by the immunoSEQ multiplex PCR assay. Not all clones reach the TCRdb copy of this immuneACCESS table, which keeps in-frame sequences only. Checked studies attribute under half of the gap to unresolved V genes and leave the rest unexplained. This sample is represented by around 1 million clones; roughly 72% of them were singletons. The top ten hold roughly 1.5% of the sample. Sequencing input: memory CD4+ T cells sorted from blood. The cell subset or site label of this sample denotes: CD45RA-negative fraction. These receptors all come from a man in his late teens or twenties in good health.

The CDR3 loop is CASSPTSGRAQETQYF. In DNA form, the CDR3 reads TGCGCCAGCAGCCCAACTAGCGGGAGGGCCCAAGAGACCCAGTACTTC. V and J are TRBV5-1 and TRBJ2-5; 13 positions agree with TRBD2. This CDR3 comprises 16 residues. The V gene's germline CDR1 is SGHRS and CDR2 YFSETQ. Trimming at V came to 4 bases and at J to 1 base, leaving 4 bases not matched to a gene. The full variable domain, in which reference TRBV5-1 and TRBJ2-5 provide the parts outside the CDR3, is KAGVTQTPRYLIKTRGQQVTLSCSPISGHRSVSWYQQTPGQGLQFLFEYFSETQRNKGNFPGRFSGRQFSNSRSEMNVSTLELGDSALYLCASSPTSGRAQETQYFGPGTRLLVL.

J is TRBJ2-3 and V is TRBV4-2; D is possibly TRBD2 (7 bases). The CDR3 is made up of 17 amino acids. CDR1 and CDR2 (germline): LGHNA, YNFKEQ. V was clipped by 3 bases and J by 6 bases, with 22 bases between them. CDR3 sequence (DNA): TGTGCCAGCAGCCAGCCTCCTGGTGGGGGGGCGTCGGATACGCAGTATTTT. Amino acids: CASSQPPGGGASDTQYF.

The chain employs TRBV11-3 and TRBJ2-1; no clear D. This CDR3 is built from 15 residues. Germline V gene lookup returns CDR1 SGHNT and CDR2 YENEEA. Trimming pared 1 base from V and 6 bases from J, leaving 13 bases between. In DNA form, the CDR3 reads TGTGCCAGCAGCTTAGGACGAGGTTCGACCAATGAGCAGTTCTTC. Its protein is CASSLGRGSTNEQFF.

V and J are TRBV5-6 and TRBJ1-3; D gene ambiguous. The CDR3 is 13 residues long. Germline V gene lookup returns CDR1 SGHDT and CDR2 YYEEEE. V shed 1 base and J shed 0 bases, with 2 bases lying between them. The CDR3 DNA reads TGTGCCAGCAGCTTGTTCTCTGGAAACACCATATATTTT. Residues: CASSLFSGNTIYF. Complete variable domain (other parts from reference TRBV5-6 and TRBJ1-3): DAGVTQSPTHLIKTRGQQVTLRCSPKSGHDTVSWYQQALGQGPQFIFQYYEEEERQRGNFPDRFSGHQFPNYSSELNVNALLLGDSALYLCASSLFSGNTIYFGEGSWLTVV.

The chain uses TRBV7-3 and TRBJ2-1, with 7 positions matching TRBD1. CDR3 length equals 13 residues. The germline V gene encodes CDR1 SGHTA and CDR2 FQGTGA. V gave up 5 bases and J gave up 5 bases; unmatched junction bases: 3. DNA for the CDR3: TGTGCCAGCAGCGCCGACAGGGACAATGAGCAGTTCTTC. Translation: CASSADRDNEQFF.

Turning to this clone: With a far larger clone one base away, a read error is the likely cause. Other DNA sequences within the sample encode an identical CDR3. V and J are TRBV6-1 and TRBJ2-7, with D perhaps assigned TRBD1 or TRBD2 (5 bases each). The CDR3 totals 13 residues. Trimming pared 5 bases from V and 0 bases from J, leaving 8 bases between. Looked up from germline, CDR1 is MNHNS and CDR2 is SASEGT. This chain's CDR3 is CASSPGSSYEQYF. CDR3 sequence (DNA): TGTGCCAGCAGTCCAGGGAGCTCCTACGAGCAGTACTTC.

The J gene is TRBJ2-7, the V gene TRBV7-2; 7 bases align to TRBD1. The CDR3 has 16 residues. Losses at the gene ends were 1 base for V and 3 bases for J; bases not matched to a gene: 9. Germline lookup yields CDR1 SGHTA and CDR2 FQGNSA. The CDR3 spells CASSLDPTGANYEQYF. Here the CDR3 DNA reads TGTGCCAGCAGCTTAGACCCCACAGGGGCCAACTACGAGCAGTACTTC.

The V and J genes are TRBV6-5 and TRBJ1-3; D is perhaps TRBD1 (5 bases). The CDR3 runs to 14 residues. Trimming cost V 6 bases and J 0 bases, with 9 bases left between them. The V gene's germline CDR1 is MNHEY and CDR2 SVGAGI. CDR3 DNA: TGTGCCAGCAGGAACGGGGGCTCTGGAAACACCATATATTTT. As protein: CASRNGGSGNTIYF.

The genes are TRBV6-1 and TRBJ2-7; 8 bases fit TRBD2. The germline CDR1 and CDR2 sequences are MNHNS and SASEGT. The V segment lost 8 bases and the J segment 4 bases; nucleotides outside the gene matches: 13. The CDR3 has 15 amino acids. This CDR3 is CASSPSRGGPYEQYF. CDR3 coding DNA: TGTGCCAGCTCCCCCTCCCGGGGGGGCCCTTACGAGCAGTACTTC.

V usage is TRBV4-1 and J usage is TRBJ2-7; 15 bases align to TRBD2. Germline values: CDR1 MGHRA, CDR2 YSYEKL. The CDR3 is made up of 18 amino acids. Germline trimming cut 2 bases from V and 0 bases from J; bases unmatched to any gene: 5. The CDR3, as DNA: TGCGCCAGCAGCCAACCCGGACTAGCGGGAGGGAGCTCCTACGAGCAGTACTTC. This gives the protein CASSQPGLAGGSSYEQYF.

In DNA, the CDR3 is TGTGCCAGCTCACCCAGGGAGGGGGAGACCCAGTACTTC. It translates to CASSPREGETQYF. J is TRBJ2-5 and V is TRBV18; TRBD2 matches 7 bases. V lost 3 bases and J lost 5; bases outside the gene matches: 3. This CDR3 has 13 residues. Germline V lookup: CDR1 KGHSH, CDR2 LQKENI.

J is TRBJ2-2 and V is TRBV5-1; either TRBD1 or TRBD2 may supply D (5 bases each). This CDR3 has 15 amino acids. V lost 0 bases, J lost 4 bases, and 10 bases lay in between. The germline V gene encodes CDR1 SGHRS and CDR2 YFSETQ. CDR3 coding DNA: TGCGCCAGCAGCTTGGACGGGACGGGCACCGGGGAGCTGTTTTTT. It translates to CASSLDGTGTGELFF. The full variable domain, in which reference TRBV5-1 and TRBJ2-2 provide the parts outside the CDR3, is KAGVTQTPRYLIKTRGQQVTLSCSPISGHRSVSWYQQTPGQGLQFLFEYFSETQRNKGNFPGRFSGRQFSNSRSEMNVSTLELGDSALYLCASSLDGTGTGELFFGEGSRLTVL.

The CDR3 protein is CASSRGNEQFF. The DNA for the CDR3 is TGTGCCAGCAGCAGGGGTAATGAGCAGTTCTTC. The chain links TRBV7-8 to TRBJ2-1; D might be TRBD1 (5 bases). Trimming took 5 bases from V and 7 from J, leaving 6 bases between them. The CDR3 totals 11 residues. In germline, CDR1 is SGHVS, CDR2 FQNEAQ.

The genes are TRBV5-4 and TRBJ2-5; 7 bases are a match to TRBD1. The CDR3 extends over 14 amino acids. With V trimmed by 0 bases and J by 7 bases, 6 bases remained unmatched. Germline V gives CDR1 SGHNT, CDR2 YYREEE (reference sequence). CDR3 sequence (DNA): TGTGCCAGCAGCTTGGACAGGGGTCAATGGACCCAGTACTTC. It yields the protein CASSLDRGQWTQYF.

This sequence joins TRBV5-1 and TRBJ1-2; 11 bases align to TRBD1. This CDR3 is built from 15 residues. With 1 base clipped from V and 8 bases from J, the junction kept 7 bases outside the gene matches. CDR1 SGHRS and CDR2 YFSETQ come from the germline V gene. The CDR3, as DNA: TGCGCCAGCAGCTTGCAGGGACAGGGGGAAAAAGGCTACACCTTC. Translating it yields CASSLQGQGEKGYTF.

J is TRBJ2-5 and V is TRBV27; D possibly corresponds to TRBD2 (6 bases). Germline CDR1 and CDR2: MNHEY and SMNVEV (reference sequence). Trimming took off 6 bases at V and 2 bases at J, with 16 bases between the two ends. The CDR3 extends over 15 amino acids. Here the CDR3 DNA reads TGTGCCAGCAGACGCGCGGGACGGCGTCAAGAGACCCAGTACTTC. Encoded protein: CASRRAGRRQETQYF.

This clone was observed many times. The chain joins TRBV14 to TRBJ2-3; D possibly corresponds to TRBD2 (5 bases). CDR3 length: 16 residues. V was trimmed by 4 bases and J by 3 bases, leaving 17 bases between them. Germline CDR1 and CDR2: SGHDN and FVKESK. The CDR3 DNA follows: TGTGCCAGCAGCCCAAAGGTGGGGAGTATTACAGATACGCAGTATTTT. Translated: CASSPKVGSITDTQYF.

This chain links TRBV27 with TRBJ1-5; no clear D gene. CDR3 length equals 13 residues. Germline CDR1 and CDR2: MNHEY and SMNVEV (reference sequence). V was clipped by 6 bases and J by 3 bases, with 9 bases between them. This CDR3 reads CASSPRNNQPQHF. The CDR3 bases are TGTGCCAGCAGCCCCAGAAACAATCAGCCCCAGCATTTT.

This chain's CDR3 is CASSYLTGNYGYTF. DNA for the CDR3: TGTGCCAGCAGTTACTTAACAGGGAACTATGGCTACACCTTC. The genes are TRBV6-6 and TRBJ1-2; D perhaps matches TRBD1 (6 bases). Germline V CDR1 and CDR2: MNHNY, SVGAGI (reference sequence). CDR3 length: 14 amino acids. Trimming took 1 base from V and 2 from J, leaving 8 bases between them.

The V call is TRBV28, the J call TRBJ2-7; 7 bases fit TRBD1. The CDR3 consists of 15 residues. The V gene's germline CDR1 is MDHEN and CDR2 SYDVKM. V lost 7 bases, J lost 2 bases, and 11 bases stayed unmatched. The CDR3 bases are TGTGCCAGCATGGGTGAAAACAGGGGTCCCTACGAGCAGTACTTC. Translation: CASMGENRGPYEQYF. Full variable domain (rest looked up from reference TRBV28 and TRBJ2-7): DVKVTQSSRYLVKRTGEKVFLECVQDMDHENMFWYRQDPGLGLRLIYFSYDVKMKEKGDIPEGYSVSREKKERFSLILESASTNQTSMYLCASMGENRGPYEQYFGPGTRLTVT.

This clone was found a few times. The chain employs TRBV28 and TRBJ1-4, with D unclear. The germline V gene has CDR1 MDHEN and CDR2 SYDVKM. The V end lost 7 bases, the J end lost 4 bases, and 16 bases lay between the germline ends. The CDR3 spans 15 residues. CDR3 protein: CASTTLDGNNEKLFF. The CDR3, as DNA: TGTGCCAGCACCACATTGGACGGAAATAATGAAAAACTGTTTTTT. Together with reference TRBV28 and TRBJ1-4, the CDR3 gives the full variable domain: DVKVTQSSRYLVKRTGEKVFLECVQDMDHENMFWYRQDPGLGLRLIYFSYDVKMKEKGDIPEGYSVSREKKERFSLILESASTNQTSMYLCASTTLDGNNEKLFFGSGTQLSVL.

V is TRBV29-1 and J is TRBJ1-4; 7 bases map to TRBD1. The CDR3 length is 13 residues. V shed 7 bases, J shed 3 bases, and the junction held 5 bases outside the gene matches. CDR1 is SQVTM and CDR2 is ANQGSEA in the germline V gene. CDR3 nucleotides: TGCAGCGCCAACAGGGGTTCTAATGAAAAACTGTTTTTT. It yields the protein CSANRGSNEKLFF.

The V gene is TRBV14, the J gene TRBJ1-5; D is possibly TRBD1 (5 bases). Trimming removed 5 bases from V and 3 bases from J, with 17 bases in between. The CDR3 is 16 amino acids. CDR1 and CDR2 from the germline V gene are SGHDN and FVKESK. The CDR3 loop reads CASSSQPGRDNQPQHF. The DNA of the CDR3 is TGTGCCAGCAGCTCCCAGCCGGGGCGCGACAATCAGCCCCAGCATTTT.

This sequence joins TRBV6-1 and TRBJ2-2; a possible D gene is TRBD1 (6 bases). Germline lookup yields CDR1 MNHNS and CDR2 SASEGT. Between the trimmed V and J ends, which lost 6 bases and 5 bases, there was a span of 16 bases. CDR3 length: 15 residues. CDR3 protein: CASSTTGMRTGELFF. The CDR3 DNA reads TGTGCCAGCAGCACAACAGGGATGAGGACCGGGGAGCTGTTTTTT.

This chain links TRBV14 with TRBJ2-7; possibly TRBD2 for D (7 bases). V lost 3 bases to trimming and J lost 3 bases, with 15 bases between them. This CDR3 is built from 15 residues. Germline CDR1 reads SGHDN; CDR2 reads FVKESK. The CDR3 coding sequence is TGTGCCAGCAGCCAGCAAAGGGGGGGCTTCTACGAGCAGTACTTC. It yields the protein CASSQQRGGFYEQYF.

This clone was seen more than once but under ten times. The chain joins TRBV6-6 to TRBJ2-7, with unresolved D. CDR1 is MNHNY, CDR2 SVGAGI, per germline (reference sequence). Trimming took 0 bases from V and 1 from J, leaving 7 bases between them. CDR3 length: 14 amino acids. The CDR3 nucleotides are TGTGCCAGCAGTTACTCAGCCAGGTCCTACGAGCAGTACTTC. The encoded protein is CASSYSARSYEQYF.

This clone was detected once. V gene TRBV21-1 combines with J gene TRBJ2-7. TRBV21-1 corresponds to a pseudogene. The CDR3 covers 17 residues. In DNA form, the CDR3 reads TGTGCCAGCAGCACAAAGCAATGGGGGGCGAGGTTCTACGAGCAGTACTTC. This encodes CASSTKQWGARFYEQYF.

The J gene is TRBJ2-7, the V gene TRBV2; 10 positions agree with TRBD1. Germline V lookup: CDR1 SNHLY, CDR2 FYNNEI. This CDR3 is built from 14 residues. V shed 7 bases and J 0 bases; nucleotides not matched to a gene: 3. CDR3 sequence (DNA): TGTGCCAGCACGGGACAGGGGAGCTCCTACGAGCAGTACTTC. Translation gives CASTGQGSSYEQYF.

V gene TRBV2 combines with J gene TRBJ1-2; 8 bases are a match to TRBD1. The V gene end was trimmed by 5 bases and the J gene end by 3 bases; junction bases not matched to a gene: 2. The germline V gene encodes CDR1 SNHLY and CDR2 FYNNEI. CDR3 length: 13 amino acids. CDR3 sequence (DNA): TGTGCCAGCAGTAAGGACAGGGACTATGGCTACACCTTC. This codes for CASSKDRDYGYTF.

J is TRBJ2-4 and V is TRBV2; D remains unclear. Trimming stripped 2 bases from V and 6 bases from J, with 23 bases between. Germline V gene lookup returns CDR1 SNHLY and CDR2 FYNNEI. The CDR3 has 18 amino acids. CDR3 in amino acids: CASSEPTPRLGEVNIQYF. For the CDR3, the DNA is TGTGCCAGCAGTGAACCCACCCCGAGACTGGGTGAGGTAAACATTCAGTACTTC. Based on the CDR3 plus reference TRBV2 and TRBJ2-4, the full variable domain is EPEVTQTPSHQVTQMGQEVILRCVPISNHLYFYWYRQILGQKVEFLVSFYNNEISEKSEIFDDQFSVERPDGSNFTLKIRSTKLEDSAMYFCASSEPTPRLGEVNIQYFGAGTRLSVL.